The 22 T cell receptor beta chains presented below share a single source sample, sequenced in a study of shared clonotypes between healthy human individuals. Only CD45RO-negative cells positively selected for CCR7 counted as naive CD8 cells, so terminally differentiated effector memory CD45RA+ cells were excluded. Produced via immunoSEQ multiplex PCR; TCRdb's table is partial and in-frame only. The sample carries about 2 million clones, about 95% recorded once. What was sequenced was naive CD8+ T cells sorted from blood. The receptors were gathered from a man aged 18 to 30 in good health.

A note on this clone: At one boundary the junction diverges from the germline segment, which might be a read error. CDR3: CAGSLRGAGFQETQYF. CDR3 in DNA: TGCGCCGGCAGCTTGAGGGGGGCCGGGTTCCAAGAGACCCAGTACTTC. The chain employs TRBV5-1 and TRBJ2-5; TRBD1 or TRBD2 may be the D gene (6 bases each). Germline assignment: CDR1 SGHRS and CDR2 YFSETQ. The CDR3 has 16 amino acids.

About this clone: The sample has other DNA sequences that encode this CDR3 too. CDR3 loop: CASSLLGENEQFF. CDR3 nucleotides: TGTGCCAGCAGTTTATTGGGCGAAAATGAGCAGTTCTTC. V and J are TRBV27 and TRBJ2-1; D is unclear. From germline, CDR1 is MNHEY and CDR2 SMNVEV (reference sequence). Trimming removed 1 base from V and 7 bases from J, with 8 bases in between. This CDR3 contains 13 residues.

Remarks on this clone: At the DNA level, this CDR3 is encoded by other sequences in the same sample as well. The chain recombines TRBV6-5 with TRBJ2-7; no clear D. The CDR3 contains 13 residues. V was shortened by 0 bases and J by 4 bases, with 7 bases between the two germline ends. Per the germline V gene, CDR1 is MNHEY and CDR2 is SVGAGI. The CDR3 loop reads CASSYSSRYEQYF. CDR3 sequence (DNA): TGTGCCAGCAGTTACTCGTCTCGGTACGAGCAGTACTTC.

J is TRBJ2-5 and V is TRBV29-1; either TRBD1 or TRBD2 may fit D (7 bases each). CDR1 and CDR2 from the germline V gene are SQVTM and ANQGSEA. Trimming stripped 7 bases from V and 3 bases from J, with 18 bases between. This CDR3 spans 14 amino acids. This chain's CDR3 is CSAVSRGGKETQYF. The CDR3 coding sequence is TGCAGCGCCGTCAGCAGGGGGGGAAAAGAGACCCAGTACTTC.

In the case of this clone: Other DNA sequences in the same sample also yield this CDR3. This rearrangement joins TRBV2 to TRBJ2-7; unclear D gene. V lost 8 bases to trimming and J lost 0 bases, with 5 bases between them. Germline lookup yields CDR1 SNHLY and CDR2 FYNNEI. This CDR3 region has 11 residues. This chain's CDR3 is CASGSSYEQYF. CDR3 bases: TGTGCCAGCGGCAGCTCCTACGAGCAGTACTTC.

The chain employs TRBV5-1 and TRBJ2-7; 14 bases line up with TRBD2. The germline V gene encodes CDR1 SGHRS and CDR2 YFSETQ. V was clipped by 7 bases and J by 2 bases; unmatched bases: 14. CDR3 length: 18 residues. The CDR3 nucleotides read TGCGCCAGCGGCGATAATGGACTAGCGGGAGGACTCACCTACGAGCAGTACTTC. As protein: CASGDNGLAGGLTYEQYF.

The V gene is TRBV6-5, the J gene TRBJ2-7; D possibly corresponds to TRBD2 (6 bases). The germline CDR1 and CDR2 sequences are MNHEY and SVGAGI. V shed 5 bases and J shed 6 bases, with 17 bases lying between them. The CDR3 runs 14 residues. The CDR3 sequence: CASSPVGGEGEQYF. The CDR3 bases are TGTGCCAGCAGTCCCGTCGGGGGTGAGGGCGAGCAGTACTTC.

This chain links TRBV5-6 with TRBJ2-7; 11 nucleotides line up with TRBD1. The ends lost 3 bases at V and 2 bases at J; junction bases unmatched: 4. Germline V gene lookup returns CDR1 SGHDT and CDR2 YYEEEE. The CDR3 runs to 15 residues. DNA of the CDR3: TGTGCCAGCAGCTCGACGGGACAGGGGGCCTACGAGCAGTACTTC. Translated, it gives CASSSTGQGAYEQYF.

The chain couples TRBV4-2 to TRBJ1-4; 7 positions match TRBD1. V dropped 0 bases and J dropped 6; count of bases not matched to a gene: 7. Germline loops: CDR1 LGHNA, CDR2 YNFKEQ. This CDR3 region has 16 residues. The CDR3 spells CASSQDGEGTDEKLFF. The CDR3 coding sequence is TGTGCCAGCAGCCAAGATGGAGAGGGGACAGATGAAAAACTGTTTTTT.

The gene calls are TRBV12-5 and TRBJ2-1; tentative D call: TRBD2 (6 bases). CDR3 length: 14 amino acids. Per germline, CDR1 LGHNT and CDR2 FRNRAP. The DNA of the CDR3 is TGTGTTTGCCTGGCCGGAGGGGCGCGGAATGAGCAGTTCTTC. This sequence encodes CVCLAGGARNEQFF.

This rearrangement joins TRBV10-2 to TRBJ1-2; weak D call: TRBD1 (5 bases). The CDR3 sequence is 14 residues long. V was trimmed by 6 bases and J by 8 bases, leaving 19 bases between them. CDR1 and CDR2 (germline): WSHSY, SAAADI. CDR3 DNA: TGCGCCAGCAGCCTATCTGGGCAGGGCGACGGCTACACCTTC. Amino acids: CASSLSGQGDGYTF.

V and J are TRBV19 and TRBJ2-7, with D perhaps given as TRBD1 or TRBD2 (5 bases each). The germline V and J ends were trimmed by 4 bases and 2 bases, with 15 bases remaining between them. Germline assignment: CDR1 LNHDA and CDR2 SQIVND (reference sequence). The CDR3 is 15 residues long. The CDR3 sequence: CASSSPPGTTYEQYF. The CDR3 DNA is TGTGCCAGTAGTAGCCCCCCCGGGACCACCTACGAGCAGTACTTC.

In regard to this clone: Other nucleotide sequences in the sample specify the same CDR3. DNA of the CDR3: TGTGCCTGGAGTGTATCGGGGGATCAGCCCCAGCATTTT. Translated: CAWSVSGDQPQHF. V gene TRBV30 combines with J gene TRBJ1-5; TRBD1 is a possible D gene (5 bases). The germline CDR1 and CDR2 sequences are GTSNPN and SVGIG (reference sequence). Trimming cost V 0 bases and J 5 bases, with 8 bases left between them. CDR3 length equals 13 residues.

This rearrangement joins TRBV10-2 to TRBJ2-7; D remains unclear. The V gene's germline CDR1 is WSHSY and CDR2 SAAADI. Trimming pared 3 bases from V and 3 bases from J, leaving 18 bases between. The length of the CDR3 is 16 residues. The DNA of the CDR3 is TGCGCCAGCAGTGACAGTCAGCAGAGCACCGTCTACGAGCAGTACTTC. This encodes CASSDSQQSTVYEQYF.

The table lists this clone with a count of one. The genes are TRBV9 and TRBJ2-7; D gene unclear. CDR1 SGDLS and CDR2 YYNGEE come from the germline V gene. This CDR3 is 17 amino acids long. The V end lost 3 bases, the J end lost 4 bases, and 23 bases lay between the germline ends. CDR3 in DNA: TGTGCCAGCAGCGGCCGAATAACCGGAGATCGCCCTTACGAGCAGTACTTC. It codes for CASSGRITGDRPYEQYF.

This rearrangement joins TRBV13 to TRBJ2-1, with 8 bases identical to TRBD2. This CDR3 spans 14 amino acids. Germline CDR1 reads PRHDT; CDR2 reads FYEKMQ (reference sequence). V lost 0 bases and J lost 8; bases outside the gene matches: 3. CDR3: CASSLGPAGDEQFF. The CDR3 DNA follows: TGTGCCAGCAGCTTAGGACCAGCGGGAGATGAGCAGTTCTTC.

The chain has TRBV11-1 and TRBJ1-1; the D is unclear. The CDR3 is 15 residues long. The germline gives CDR1 SGHAT, CDR2 FQDESV (reference sequence). The V end lost 5 bases, the J end lost 3 bases, and 16 bases lay between the germline ends. CDR3 DNA sequence: TGTGCCAGCAGCGTCCCCGGGCCCGTGGACACTGAAGCTTTCTTT. Its translation is CASSVPGPVDTEAFF.

This clone was detected only once. Other DNA sequences within the sample encode an identical CDR3. The chain has TRBV6-5 and TRBJ1-1; maybe TRBD1 (5 bases). The CDR3 loop spans 14 amino acids. Germline V gives CDR1 MNHEY, CDR2 SVGAGI. V was clipped by 0 bases and J by 3 bases, with 8 bases between them. CDR3 sequence reads: CASSYSGGDTEAFF. DNA for the CDR3: TGTGCCAGCAGTTACTCCGGAGGGGACACTGAAGCTTTCTTT.

The gene calls are TRBV7-2 and TRBJ1-3; TRBD1 matches 7 bases. With 5 bases clipped from V and 4 bases from J, the junction kept 11 bases outside the gene matches. The CDR3 has 16 residues. Germline V gives CDR1 SGHTA, CDR2 FQGNSA. CDR3 protein: CASSPEPDREGNTIYF. The CDR3 DNA follows: TGTGCCAGCAGCCCAGAGCCCGACAGGGAAGGAAACACCATATATTTT.

This chain uses TRBV28 with TRBJ1-1; weak D call: TRBD1 (5 bases). There are 13 residues in the CDR3. Trimming took 6 bases from V and 6 from J, leaving 14 bases between them. The germline CDR1 and CDR2 sequences are MDHEN and SYDVKM. CDR3 amino acids: CASRIGTGAEAFF. DNA for the CDR3: TGTGCCAGCAGGATCGGGACGGGGGCTGAAGCTTTCTTT.

This chain links TRBV6-5 with TRBJ2-7; no reliable D call. CDR1 is MNHEY, CDR2 SVGAGI, per germline. V gave up 10 bases and J gave up 4 bases, with 14 bases separating them. The CDR3 extends over 12 amino acids. The CDR3 coding sequence is TGTGCCACCGGAGATCCAAGTTACGAGCAGTACTTC. This encodes CATGDPSYEQYF.

As to this clone: In the same sample, other DNA sequences code for this CDR3. This rearrangement joins TRBV5-1 to TRBJ2-7; D is unclear. The CDR3 runs 11 residues. V dropped 3 bases and J dropped 1 base, with 2 bases sitting between them. Germline CDR1 is SGHRS and CDR2 is YFSETQ. The CDR3 DNA reads TGCGCCAGCAGCTCATCCTACGAGCAGTACTTC. It encodes CASSSSYEQYF. Full variable domain (outside the CDR3, taken from reference TRBV5-1 and TRBJ2-7): KAGVTQTPRYLIKTRGQQVTLSCSPISGHRSVSWYQQTPGQGLQFLFEYFSETQRNKGNFPGRFSGRQFSNSRSEMNVSTLELGDSALYLCASSSSYEQYFGPGTRLTVT.